This T cell receptor beta chain was observed in a study of Ad26.COV2.S vaccination and SARS-CoV-2 variants. Method: immunoSEQ multiplex PCR; TCRdb's copy keeps in-frame clones and lacks some. The table records about 350,000 clones, about 91% of them present only once. The sequencing used peripheral blood, collected after recovery from COVID-19. This TCR was sampled from a human donor who had recovered from COVID-19.

CDR3 sequence: CASSSSRDRGPSGNTIYF. The CDR3 bases are TGTGCCAGCAGCTCGTCCCGGGACAGGGGGCCGTCAGGAAACACCATATATTTT. The chain employs TRBV7-9 and TRBJ1-3; 12 bases map to TRBD1. J gave up 4 bases and V 4 bases, and 11 bases lay outside the gene matches. The CDR3 spans 18 residues. CDR1 and CDR2 (germline): SEHNR, FQNEAQ (reference sequence).